These 29 T cell receptor beta chains originate from one sample sequenced in a study of T cells in Graves' hyperthyroidism and ophthalmopathy. Researchers took RNA transcripts and amplified the TCR beta CDR3 regions from them. HTBI primers drove first-round RT-PCR of the TCR CDR3. Via MiXCR, TCRdb re-called the multiplex PCR reads, giving one row per CDR3 protein. The sample has about 250,000 distinct CDR3 sequences; around 26% are singletons. The sample taken for sequencing was blood. Receptors originate from a woman in her 40s with Graves' ophthalmopathy.

This clonotype was observed many times. The rearrangement uses TRBV13 and TRBJ2-4, with a tentative D call TRBD1 (6 bases). The CDR3 sequence is 15 residues long. Germline CDR1 PRHDT, CDR2 FYEKMQ (reference sequence). With 2 bases removed from V and 4 bases from J, the gap between germline ends came to 12 bases. Here the CDR3 reads CASSLSRTAKNIQYF. In nucleotides, the CDR3 is TGTGCCAGCAGCTTATCCCGGACAGCAAAAAACATTCAGTACTTC.

This clonotype was seen only a few times. This chain uses TRBV11-2 with TRBJ2-7, with TRBD2 identical over 9 bases. There are 15 residues in the CDR3. J lost 3 bases, V lost 1 base, and 4 bases had no gene match. Germline V gene lookup returns CDR1 SGHAT and CDR2 FQNNGV. CDR3 protein: CASSLGLAEHYEQYF. CDR3 in DNA: TGTGCCAGCAGCTTAGGACTAGCGGAGCACTACGAGCAGTACTTC.

The chain recombines TRBV6-1 with TRBJ1-2; D unresolved. V gave up 5 bases and J gave up 7 bases, with 8 bases separating them. Germline V CDR1 and CDR2: MNHNS, SASEGT. The CDR3 totals 11 residues. CDR3 bases: TGTGCCAGCAGTCAACATCTTGGCTACACCTTC. Its translation is CASSQHLGYTF.

The sample holds many counts of this clonotype. This rearrangement joins TRBV11-2 to TRBJ2-5; no clear D. The CDR3 totals 12 residues. V lost 4 bases, J lost 4 bases, and 7 bases lay in between. Per the germline V gene, CDR1 is SGHAT and CDR2 is FQNNGV. The CDR3 loop reads CASSSSSETQYF. For the CDR3, the DNA is TGTGCCAGCAGCTCCAGTTCAGAGACCCAGTACTTC.

This clonotype was seen once. This chain joins TRBV5-1 and TRBJ2-7, with 11 bases identical to TRBD2. The germline gives CDR1 SGHRS, CDR2 YFSETQ. The CDR3 covers 16 residues. V lost 3 bases, J lost 4 bases, and 9 bases stayed unmatched. The CDR3 region has the DNA TGCGCCAGCAGCTCTACAGGGACTAGCGGAGTATACGAGCAGTACTTC. It encodes CASSSTGTSGVYEQYF.

The chain is built from TRBV11-3 and TRBJ1-2, with D perhaps matching TRBD1 (5 bases). The CDR3 extends over 10 amino acids. V lost 11 bases, J lost 8 bases, and 12 bases lay in between. Germline loops: CDR1 SGHNT, CDR2 YENEEA. Here the CDR3 DNA reads TGTGCCGGGCCCAGGGTCGGCTACACCTTC. This gives the protein CAGPRVGYTF. Together with reference TRBV11-3 and TRBJ1-2, the CDR3 gives the full variable domain: EAGVVQSPRYKIIEKKQPVAFWCNPISGHNTLYWYLQNLGQGPELLIRYENEEAVDDSQLPKDRFSAERLKGVDSTLKIQPAELGDSAVYLCAGPRVGYTFGSGTRLTVV.

This clonotype has only a few counts. The rearrangement joins TRBV5-1 to TRBJ2-7, with D possibly being TRBD2 (5 bases). The length of the CDR3 is 14 residues. V shed 0 bases and J shed 2 bases, with 9 bases lying between them. The germline gives CDR1 SGHRS, CDR2 YFSETQ. CDR3 residues: CASSLGQRAYEQYF. The CDR3 coding sequence is TGCGCCAGCAGCTTGGGTCAGAGGGCCTACGAGCAGTACTTC.

This clonotype was counted at least ten times. The V and J genes are TRBV9 and TRBJ1-2, with a tentative D call TRBD1 (6 bases). V was pared by 0 bases and J by 4 bases, with 7 bases between. The CDR3 totals 13 residues. Germline CDR1 and CDR2: SGDLS and YYNGEE. CDR3 DNA sequence: TGTGCCAGCAGCGTAGCGGGGGCCTATGGCTACACCTTC. Translating it yields CASSVAGAYGYTF.

This clonotype was observed at least ten times. V and J are TRBV6-5 and TRBJ1-3, with D possibly being TRBD1 (6 bases). Germline V CDR1 and CDR2: MNHEY, SVGAGI. The CDR3 runs 14 residues. Trimming pared 0 bases from V and 7 bases from J, leaving 10 bases between. CDR3 sequence: CASSYSNRVNTIYF. DNA for the CDR3: TGTGCCAGCAGTTACTCGAACAGGGTGAACACCATATATTTT.

The genes are TRBV7-2 and TRBJ2-5, with D unclear. V lost 0 bases, J lost 4 bases, and 9 bases lay in between. The length of the CDR3 is 14 residues. Germline V CDR1 and CDR2: SGHTA, FQGNSA. The DNA of the CDR3 is TGTGCCAGCAGCTTAGCCAGTCCCCCAGAGACCCAGTACTTC. Protein: CASSLASPPETQYF. Combining the CDR3 with reference TRBV7-2 and TRBJ2-5 gives the whole variable domain GAGVSQSPSNKVTEKGKDVELRCDPISGHTALYWYRQSLGQGLEFLIYFQGNSAPDKSGLPSDRFSAERTGGSVSTLTIQRTQQEDSAVYLCASSLASPPETQYFGPGTRLLVL.

The chain combines TRBV20-1 with TRBJ2-5; 7 bases match TRBD2. CDR3 length: 14 residues. The V and J ends lost 0 bases and 4 bases, in that order; junction bases with no gene match: 5. Germline CDR1 and CDR2: DFQATT and SNEGSKA (reference sequence). As DNA, the CDR3 is TGCAGTGCTAGAGATCTTAGACTAGCAGAGACCCAGTACTTC. Protein sequence: CSARDLRLAETQYF.

This clonotype has ten or more counts. The chain carries TRBV6-5 and TRBJ1-1, with TRBD1 matching 7 bases. The CDR3 spans 17 residues. The ends lost 7 bases at V and 8 bases at J; junction bases unmatched: 22. CDR1 and CDR2 (germline): MNHEY, SVGAGI. CDR3 DNA sequence: TGTGCCAGCATTTATAAGACCCCAGGGGGAGCTAAGACAGAAGCTTTCTTT. It specifies CASIYKTPGGAKTEAFF.

This clonotype has ten or more counts. The genes are TRBV27 and TRBJ1-2, with 7 bases lining up with TRBD1. The length of the CDR3 is 15 residues. V shed 5 bases, J shed 5 bases, and the junction held 11 bases outside the gene matches. Per the germline V gene, CDR1 is MNHEY and CDR2 is SMNVEV (reference sequence). DNA for the CDR3: TGTGCCAGCAGTCCCCTCCACGGGACAGATTATGGCTACACCTTC. Translating gives CASSPLHGTDYGYTF.

This clonotype was counted many times. The chain joins TRBV28 to TRBJ2-7; 12 bases align to TRBD2. In germline, CDR1 is MDHEN, CDR2 SYDVKM. The CDR3 length is 17 residues. V trimming: 6 bases; J trimming: 4 bases; junction bases outside the gene matches: 13. The CDR3 region is CASSLAGGLRGIYEQYF. The CDR3 region has the DNA TGTGCCAGCAGCCTAGCGGGAGGGCTCCGAGGAATATACGAGCAGTACTTC.

The V call is TRBV28, the J call TRBJ1-5; D is ambiguous. V was pared by 8 bases and J by 1 base, with 21 bases between. Germline CDR1 MDHEN, CDR2 SYDVKM. The CDR3 spans 17 residues. DNA for the CDR3: TGTGCCAGCCGTGCCGGCGCCTATCGACGGAGCAATCAGCCCCAGCATTTT. Translating it yields CASRAGAYRRSNQPQHF. Using reference TRBV28 and TRBJ1-5 for the parts outside the CDR3, the full variable domain is DVKVTQSSRYLVKRTGEKVFLECVQDMDHENMFWYRQDPGLGLRLIYFSYDVKMKEKGDIPEGYSVSREKKERFSLILESASTNQTSMYLCASRAGAYRRSNQPQHFGDGTRLSIL.

Only a few counts were recorded for this clonotype. This sequence joins TRBV4-2 and TRBJ1-3; D not certain. The germline gives CDR1 LGHNA, CDR2 YNFKEQ. The CDR3 is 13 amino acids. The V end was cut by 2 bases, the J end by 7 bases, with 9 bases between. The CDR3 is CASSQLRGNTIYF. The CDR3 nucleotides read TGTGCCAGCAGCCAACTACGAGGGAACACCATATATTTT.

This clonotype appeared many times. The chain employs TRBV6-1 and TRBJ2-7; D may match TRBD1 or TRBD2 (6 bases each). This CDR3 has 13 amino acids. Between the trimmed V and J ends, which lost 4 bases and 6 bases, there was a span of 13 bases. CDR1 is MNHNS and CDR2 is SASEGT in the germline V gene. CDR3 in amino acids: CASSVRGAFEQYF. The CDR3 DNA reads TGTGCCAGCAGTGTAAGGGGGGCCTTCGAGCAGTACTTC.

CDR3: CASSLGPTNGYTF. The CDR3 nucleotides are TGTGCCAGCAGTTTAGGGCCGACCAATGGCTACACCTTC. This chain links TRBV27 with TRBJ1-2; D uncertain. Trimming removed 2 bases from V and 6 bases from J, with 10 bases in between. This CDR3 region has 13 residues. Per germline, CDR1 MNHEY and CDR2 SMNVEV (reference sequence).

This sequence joins TRBV12-3 or TRBV12-4 and TRBJ2-7; possible D gene TRBD2, 6 bases. The V end was cut by 3 bases, the J end by 3 bases, with 12 bases between. The CDR3 runs 14 residues. The CDR3: CASSFAGGGYEQYF. CDR3 in DNA: TGTGCCAGCAGTTTCGCCGGGGGTGGCTACGAGCAGTACTTC.

This clonotype was seen many times. The chain joins TRBV24-1 to TRBJ1-2, with unresolved D. Trimming stripped 4 bases from V and 6 bases from J, with 5 bases between. Germline assignment: CDR1 KGHDR and CDR2 SFDVKD. CDR3 length equals 11 residues. The CDR3 loop reads CATSDGNGYTF. The CDR3 coding sequence is TGTGCCACCAGTGACGGGAATGGCTACACCTTC.

The sample holds many counts of this clonotype. CDR3: CASSAKLLSSYEQYF. The CDR3 DNA sequence: TGTGCCAGCAGTGCAAAGCTACTAAGCTCCTACGAGCAGTACTTC. The chain recombines TRBV2 with TRBJ2-7; the D is unclear. Per the germline V gene, CDR1 is SNHLY and CDR2 is FYNNEI. V was shortened by 4 bases and J by 0 bases, with 13 bases between the two germline ends. This CDR3 contains 15 residues.

In this sample, this clonotype turned up many times. This rearrangement joins TRBV25-1 to TRBJ2-2, with TRBD2 matching 10 bases. This CDR3 has 15 residues. Germline V CDR1 and CDR2: MGHDK, SYGVNS. V gave up 6 bases and J gave up 5 bases; unmatched junction bases: 6. CDR3 in DNA: TGTGCCAGCAGACTAGCGGGAAAGGGGACCGGGGAGCTGTTTTTT. Its protein product is CASRLAGKGTGELFF.

The chain employs TRBV12-3 or TRBV12-4 and TRBJ1-1; no definite D call. The V end was cut by 3 bases, the J end by 8 bases, with 13 bases between. The CDR3 has 13 amino acids. DNA of the CDR3: TGTGCCAGCAGTTTCAGACCGGCAACAGAAGCTTTCTTT. Its protein product is CASSFRPATEAFF.

This clonotype was detected ten times or more. The chain combines TRBV7-8 with TRBJ1-1; D is undetermined. Per germline, CDR1 SGHVS and CDR2 FQNEAQ. The CDR3 totals 15 residues. Trimming removed 2 bases at V and 2 bases at J, with 12 bases between. CDR3 bases: TGTGCCAGCAGCTTAAAGCGGCTTCCCAACACTGAAGCTTTCTTT. It encodes CASSLKRLPNTEAFF.

This clonotype was counted many times. The gene calls are TRBV27 and TRBJ2-2; 15 positions agree with TRBD2. V was pared by 8 bases and J by 4 bases, with 11 bases of the junction left unmatched. The germline CDR1 and CDR2 sequences are MNHEY and SMNVEV (reference sequence). CDR3 length equals 18 residues. This CDR3 reads CASVTSGLAGGATGELFF. As DNA, the CDR3 is TGTGCCAGCGTCACGTCGGGACTAGCGGGAGGAGCCACCGGGGAGCTGTTTTTT.

As for this clonotype: At one end the junction does not follow the germline gene, possibly because of a read error. V gene TRBV28 combines with J gene TRBJ1-2, with 7 bases that match TRBD1. Germline CDR1 MDHEN, CDR2 SYDVKM. This CDR3 has 14 amino acids. The CDR3 reads CASSLRGGYSRYNF. CDR3 bases: TGTGCCAGCAGTTTAAGAGGGGGCTACTCACGCTACAACTTC.

This clonotype has a count of ten or more. The chain uses TRBV6-5 and TRBJ2-7; TRBD1 aligns across 8 bases. V shed 2 bases and J 5 bases; nucleotides not matched to a gene: 5. The CDR3 runs 14 residues. Germline CDR1 MNHEY, CDR2 SVGAGI. CDR3 DNA: TGTGCCAGCAGTTACGGCAGGGGGCCGGACGAGCAGTACTTC. This gives the protein CASSYGRGPDEQYF.

This clonotype has ten or more counts. V gene TRBV20-1 combines with J gene TRBJ2-7; D call uncertain. The CDR3 loop spans 15 amino acids. With 0 bases removed from V and 0 bases from J, the gap between germline ends came to 12 bases. Germline CDR1 reads DFQATT; CDR2 reads SNEGSKA (reference sequence). The DNA for the CDR3 is TGCAGTGCTAGAGATCCACAACAGAGCTCCTACGAGCAGTACTTC. Amino acids: CSARDPQQSSYEQYF.

This clonotype was observed at least ten times. The rearrangement links TRBV30 to TRBJ1-1; the D is unclear. The CDR3 spans 14 residues. V shed 4 bases and J shed 0 bases, with 12 bases lying between them. Germline CDR1 reads GTSNPN; CDR2 reads SVGIG (reference sequence). This CDR3 is CAWTAGRMNTEAFF. CDR3 in DNA: TGTGCCTGGACCGCGGGCAGGATGAACACTGAAGCTTTCTTT.